This T cell receptor (beta chain) was obtained from a study of OX40 agonist ivuxolimab in advanced cancers. Regarding the study as a whole: With doses of 0.1 to 3.0 mg/kg, CD4+ and CD8+ blood T cells had undergone clonal expansion by week 6.

Details on this clone: Its antigen remains unidentified.

Assay used: immunoSEQ multiplex PCR; TCRdb lists only in-frame clones, some missing. The table includes tens of thousands of clones, approximately 83% detected once. Blood sampling took place at baseline, cycle 4 day 1, and cycle 7 day 1. Trimming pared 4 bases from V and 3 bases from J, leaving 16 bases between. This CDR3 region has 15 residues. Germline V gene data show CDR1 as SGDLS and CDR2 as YYNGEE. Sequenced material: CD4+ or CD8+ T cells sorted from blood, taken in a trial of the OX40 agonist ivuxolimab. This TCR came from an adult with an advanced solid tumor such as melanoma, head and neck, liver or kidney cancer. V gene TRBV9 combines with J gene TRBJ1-2; D call uncertain. This CDR3 is CASSTNAGIDYGYTF. CDR3 coding DNA: TGTGCCAGCAGCACCAATGCGGGGATTGACTATGGCTACACCTTC. Combining the CDR3 with reference TRBV9 and TRBJ1-2 gives the whole variable domain DSGVTQTPKHLITATGQRVTLRCSPRSGDLSVYWYQQSLDQGLQFLIQYYNGEERAKGNILERFSAQQFPDLHSELNLSSLELGDSALYFCASSTNAGIDYGYTFGSGTRLTVV.